Listed below are T cell receptor beta chains from one sample, sequenced in a study of regulatory T cells in long-lasting Graves disease. TCRdb ran MiXCR on the multiplex PCR reads and lists one entry per CDR3 protein. The data contain over 450,000 distinct CDR3 sequences, around 13% of them singletons. In addition, the sample was reused for a study of T cells in Graves' hyperthyroidism and ophthalmopathy.

Here the sequenced sample was peripheral blood mononuclear cells (PBMCs), taken at new diagnosis, from a patient treated with antithyroid drugs. Source of these receptors: a woman aged 25 to 39 with Graves disease. Both conserved end residues are part of each CDR3. A D gene is named only where the DNA matches it firmly.

V gene	J gene	D gene	CDR3 protein
TRBV5-1	TRBJ1-2	NA	CASSAPGNYGYTF
TRBV2	TRBJ2-7	TRBD2	CATTSGSLNDEQYF
TRBV2	TRBJ2-5	NA	CASSESPPGTQYF
TRBV7-3	TRBJ1-2	TRBD1	CASSLGQGASEGYTF
TRBV13	TRBJ1-2	NA	CASSFYWGPNYGHTF
TRBV7-2	TRBJ1-1	NA	CASSLRGGTSNTEAFF
TRBV7-9	TRBJ2-1	NA	CASSLDSGYNEQFF
TRBV12-3/TRBV12-4	TRBJ2-3	NA	CASSSQTTSTDTQYF
TRBV20-1	TRBJ1-5	TRBD1	CSAFRAGGQPQHF
TRBV2	TRBJ2-5	TRBD2	CAGMETSGSRTQYF
TRBV20-1	TRBJ1-5	TRBD1	CSARNWGQGGSQPQHF
TRBV28	TRBJ2-7	TRBD2	CATEAGGPYEQYF
TRBV28	TRBJ2-7	NA	CASSSPGLGISEQYF
TRBV27	TRBJ2-3	TRBD2	CASSRTLAGGPDTQYF
TRBV6-1	TRBJ2-3	TRBD2	CATVAGAGTDTQYF
TRBV5-4	TRBJ1-2	NA	CASSLVGTPGYTF
TRBV20-1	TRBJ2-2	NA	CSARSGRGGINGLGKLFF
TRBV9	TRBJ1-1	NA	CASSVQPMNTEAFF
TRBV20-1	TRBJ2-5	NA	CSARDPGRNQETQYF
TRBV6-1	TRBJ1-1	NA	CASEGGTEAFF
TRBV13	TRBJ2-1	TRBD2	CASSLGRLAGFYEQFF
TRBV27	TRBJ1-1	NA	CASRSTGMGGTETFF
TRBV11-2	TRBJ2-7	NA	CASSQVPGDWEQYF
TRBV7-2	TRBJ1-1	NA	CASSLFGQMNTEAFF
TRBV7-9	TRBJ1-2	NA	CASSLGGTGYTF
TRBV7-2	TRBJ2-2	NA	CASSLKWTTGELFF
TRBV7-2	TRBJ2-1	TRBD2	CASSLAQLAGGYNEQFF
TRBV6-1	TRBJ2-7	TRBD2	CASALLAADSYEQYF
TRBV9	TRBJ2-3	NA	CASSQGAGLTDTQYF
TRBV7-9	TRBJ1-4	NA	CASSLGPKLFF
TRBV24-1	TRBJ2-1	NA	CVTSDHSVQGRNGQFF
TRBV9	TRBJ2-7	TRBD1	CASSLTGSSEQYF
TRBV5-8	TRBJ1-1	NA	CASSLEPEAFF
TRBV20-1	TRBJ2-1	NA	CSARNQYNEQFF
TRBV28	TRBJ1-5	NA	CASSLGQHHQPQHF
TRBV14	TRBJ2-3	TRBD2	CASSRNLAGTDTQYF
TRBV6-5	TRBJ2-7	NA	CASSYGRDLYEQYF
TRBV28	TRBJ2-3	TRBD1	CASRKRTGASTDTQYF
TRBV3-1	TRBJ2-7	NA	CASSGPGDSYEQYF
TRBV2	TRBJ2-3	NA	CASPQGSTDTQYF
TRBV9	TRBJ1-3	NA	CASSPRSRAGNTIYF
TRBV24-1	TRBJ1-5	NA	CATSDLLSWGRDF
TRBV20-1	TRBJ2-3	TRBD2	CSARVVLAGADTQYF